This entry lists 19 T cell receptor beta chains sequenced from one sample in a study of blood T cell repertoires in COVID-19 (TCRdb year 2020). Library creation used the immunoSEQ multiplex PCR assay. The table comes from immuneACCESS by way of TCRdb, which keeps in-frame sequences with V and J called. Part of the clones is missing from these tables; in studies checked, under half for an unresolved V gene and the rest for unknown reasons. Here the sample has a few hundred thousand clones; roughly 84% occur a single time. The leading ten clones occupy less than 4% of the sample. Sequences were obtained from peripheral blood. The receptors originated from a woman aged 18-30 years with acute or convalescent COVID-19.

The rearrangement joins TRBV28 to TRBJ1-5; no clear D. Trimming removed 5 bases at V and 2 bases at J, with 4 bases between. Germline assignment: CDR1 MDHEN and CDR2 SYDVKM. This CDR3 comprises 12 residues. The CDR3 loop is CASSRGNQPQHF. The DNA for the CDR3 is TGTGCCAGCAGTCGAGGCAATCAGCCCCAGCATTTT.

The chain carries TRBV7-2 and TRBJ2-1; D possibly corresponds to TRBD2 (6 bases). Germline V gene sequence: CDR1 SGHTA, CDR2 FQGNSA. V shed 5 bases and J shed 6 bases, with 14 bases lying between them. CDR3 length equals 14 residues. CDR3 bases: TGTGCCAGCAGCCGGAATCAGGGAGGCAATGAGCAGTTCTTC. Translation gives CASSRNQGGNEQFF.

The chain links TRBV18 to TRBJ2-7; 8 positions match TRBD1. Losses at the gene ends were 3 bases for V and 4 bases for J; bases not matched to a gene: 5. Germline CDR1 KGHSH, CDR2 LQKENI. The CDR3 runs to 14 residues. The CDR3 region is CASSPETGEYEQYF. The CDR3 nucleotides are TGTGCCAGCTCACCTGAGACAGGGGAATACGAGCAGTACTTC.

The chain employs TRBV4-3 and TRBJ1-2; TRBD1 matches 7 bases. J gave up 6 bases and V 3 bases, and 7 bases lay outside the gene matches. Germline CDR1 and CDR2: LGHNA and YSLEER. The CDR3 length is 14 residues. In DNA form, the CDR3 reads TGCGCCAGCAGCCACACACAGGGGACGAATGGCTACACCTTC. It codes for CASSHTQGTNGYTF.

The CDR3 is CASSLGDSLPGLHF. Written as DNA, the CDR3 is TGTGCCAGCAGCTTAGGGGACAGCCTCCCCGGTTTGCATTTT. V usage is TRBV7-9 and J usage is TRBJ1-5, with 7 positions matching TRBD1. V lost 1 base and J lost 15; bases outside the gene matches: 12. The CDR3 totals 14 residues. Germline-derived CDR1 and CDR2 are SEHNR and FQNEAQ (reference sequence).

The CDR3 coding sequence is TGTGCCAGCTCGGGACAGGGGGCGCTTACCGCTGAAGCTTTCTTT. As protein: CASSGQGALTAEAFF. V usage is TRBV18 and J usage is TRBJ1-1; TRBD1 agrees at 12 bases. Germline-derived CDR1 and CDR2 are KGHSH and LQKENI. The CDR3 runs to 15 residues. V was pared by 6 bases and J by 6 bases, with 8 bases of the junction left unmatched. Filled out from reference TRBV18 and TRBJ1-1, the complete variable domain reads NAGVMQNPRHLVRRRGQEARLRCSPMKGHSHVYWYRQLPEEGLKFMVYLQKENIIDESGMPKERFSAEFPKEGPSILRIQQVVRGDSAAYFCASSGQGALTAEAFFGQGTRLTVV.

This clone was seen more than once but under ten times. The chain employs TRBV5-5 and TRBJ1-2; the match to TRBD1 covers 9 bases. Trimming at V came to 4 bases and at J to 6 bases, leaving 7 bases not matched to a gene. The length of the CDR3 is 14 residues. Germline V gene sequence: CDR1 SGHKS, CDR2 YYEKEE (reference sequence). The CDR3 reads CASSVWDRADGYTF. Here the CDR3 DNA reads TGTGCCAGCAGCGTGTGGGACAGGGCGGATGGCTACACCTTC. Drawing the rest from reference TRBV5-5 and TRBJ1-2, the complete variable domain is DAGVTQSPTHLIKTRGQQVTLRCSPISGHKSVSWYQQVLGQGPQFIFQYYEKEERGRGNFPDRFSARQFPNYSSELNVNALLLGDSALYLCASSVWDRADGYTFGSGTRLTVV.

The gene calls are TRBV18 and TRBJ2-1, with 13 positions matching TRBD2. CDR1 is KGHSH, CDR2 LQKENI, per germline. The CDR3 loop spans 14 amino acids. With V trimmed by 4 bases and J by 9 bases, 3 bases remained unmatched. The CDR3 loop is CASSRTSGSPEQFF. The CDR3 nucleotides read TGTGCCAGCTCACGGACTAGCGGGAGCCCTGAGCAGTTCTTC. Looking up the rest from reference TRBV18 and TRBJ2-1 gives the full variable domain: NAGVMQNPRHLVRRRGQEARLRCSPMKGHSHVYWYRQLPEEGLKFMVYLQKENIIDESGMPKERFSAEFPKEGPSILRIQQVVRGDSAAYFCASSRTSGSPEQFFGPGTRLTVL.

The V call is TRBV13, the J call TRBJ1-2; 8 bases line up with TRBD1. The CDR3 is 15 residues long. The junction had 9 bases not matched to a gene; V was cut back by 5 bases and J by 4 bases. Per germline, CDR1 PRHDT and CDR2 FYEKMQ (reference sequence). This CDR3 is CASSPDRVEGYGYTF. For the CDR3, the DNA is TGTGCCAGCAGCCCGGACAGGGTCGAAGGCTATGGCTACACCTTC.

The V gene is TRBV28, the J gene TRBJ1-2, with D unresolved. Looked up from germline, CDR1 is MDHEN and CDR2 is SYDVKM. The length of the CDR3 is 14 residues. V shed 3 bases and J shed 4 bases, with 12 bases lying between them. The CDR3 loop is CASSFSAGGYGYTF. CDR3 DNA: TGTGCCAGCAGTTTCTCCGCGGGAGGCTATGGCTACACCTTC.

The rearrangement uses TRBV11-3 and TRBJ2-1; possibly TRBD2 for D (8 bases). In germline, CDR1 is SGHNT, CDR2 YENEEA. V was shortened by 5 bases and J by 10 bases, with 18 bases between the two germline ends. This CDR3 is 14 amino acids long. The DNA of the CDR3 is TGTGCCAGCAGCCCGGGAGGGACAGTCTGGGAGCAGTTCTTC. This sequence encodes CASSPGGTVWEQFF.

V usage is TRBV4-3 and J usage is TRBJ2-1; TRBD2 matches 7 bases. Per germline, CDR1 LGHNA and CDR2 YSLEER. V was pared by 3 bases and J by 9 bases, with 8 bases of the junction left unmatched. The CDR3 has 14 residues. The CDR3 spells CASSQLGGPGEQFF. The CDR3 DNA is TGCGCCAGCAGCCAGCTGGGAGGGCCAGGTGAGCAGTTCTTC.

The chain employs TRBV5-1 and TRBJ2-1; TRBD2 matches at 14 bases. The CDR3 is 18 amino acids. Germline CDR1 is SGHRS and CDR2 is YFSETQ. After removal of 4 bases from V and 5 bases from J, the junction contained 11 bases not matched to a gene. In DNA, the CDR3 is TGCGCCAGCAGCATACCGGGACTAGCGGGAGCACGAAACAATGAGCAGTTCTTC. Encoded protein: CASSIPGLAGARNNEQFF.

The V call is TRBV10-3, the J call TRBJ1-5; no clear D gene. This CDR3 comprises 20 residues. CDR1 and CDR2 (germline): ENHRY, SYGVKD. The V and J ends lost 0 bases and 1 base respectively, with 22 bases between them. The CDR3 DNA sequence: TGTGCCATCAGTGAGTCCGAGACTACATTAATGGGAGCCAGCAATCAGCCCCAGCATTTT. Protein: CAISESETTLMGASNQPQHF.

In regard to this clone: Mismatch with germline at one junction end may stem from a read error. The rearrangement links TRBV7-6 to TRBJ2-3; TRBD2 is a possible D gene (6 bases). CDR3 length: 11 residues. Germline CDR1 and CDR2: SGHVS and FNYEAQ. The CDR3 loop reads CATKSWGVLDF. The CDR3 coding sequence is TGTGCCACCAAATCTTGGGGGGTATTGGATTTT.

The rearrangement uses TRBV7-6 and TRBJ2-1, with 11 bases that match TRBD2. Germline loops: CDR1 SGHVS, CDR2 FNYEAQ. The CDR3 is made up of 18 amino acids. The J segment lost 4 bases and the V segment lost 4 bases, leaving 12 bases of the junction unmatched. The CDR3 here is CASSYPLAGGEGYNEQFF. CDR3 DNA sequence: TGTGCCAGCAGCTACCCCTTAGCGGGAGGGGAGGGTTACAATGAGCAGTTCTTC.

This chain joins TRBV3-1 (or the pseudogene TRBV3-2) and TRBJ2-7; D not certain. The CDR3 contains 16 residues. The germline gives CDR1 LGHDT, CDR2 YNNKEL (reference sequence). V was cut by 0 bases and J by 0 bases, with 12 bases left in between. CDR3 protein: CASSQDWVGSSYEQYF. The CDR3 DNA sequence: TGTGCCAGCAGCCAAGATTGGGTGGGCAGCTCCTACGAGCAGTACTTC.

The chain employs TRBV9 and TRBJ2-1, with 13 positions matching TRBD2. The length of the CDR3 is 19 residues. In germline, CDR1 is SGDLS, CDR2 YYNGEE. V gave up 4 bases and J gave up 4 bases; unmatched junction bases: 14. CDR3 bases: TGTGCCAGCAGCCCCCGAGGGACTAGCGGGACCCTCCGTTACAATGAGCAGTTCTTC. Translating it yields CASSPRGTSGTLRYNEQFF.

The rearrangement joins TRBV28 to TRBJ1-4, with 8 bases fitting TRBD1. This CDR3 is built from 16 residues. Germline lookup yields CDR1 MDHEN and CDR2 SYDVKM. V shed 4 bases and J 8 bases; nucleotides not matched to a gene: 12. Written as DNA, the CDR3 is TGTGCCAGCAGTTCCGACAGGGGCAGTACGAGGGAAAAACTGTTTTTT. This gives the protein CASSSDRGSTREKLFF. Drawing the rest from reference TRBV28 and TRBJ1-4, the complete variable domain is DVKVTQSSRYLVKRTGEKVFLECVQDMDHENMFWYRQDPGLGLRLIYFSYDVKMKEKGDIPEGYSVSREKKERFSLILESASTNQTSMYLCASSSDRGSTREKLFFGSGTQLSVL.